This T cell receptor (beta chain) was captured by sequencing in a study of PD-L1 blockade in urothelial cancer. Across the whole study: At 3 weeks after treatment start (second dose) and again at 6 weeks, blood was analyzed. General observations from the study: Lower pretreatment blood TCR clonality, under the median, predicted better survival, researchers reported.

Time point given: pretreatment peripheral blood. The CDR3 covers 17 residues. About this clone: The target antigen is unknown.

In each PCR, synthetic TCR analog templates were spiked in. The table came from immunoSEQ multiplex PCR; TCRdb's copy has only in-frame clones and leaves some out. The table lists 35,000 to 40,000 clones, roughly four fifths of them singletons. This chain uses TRBV12-2 with TRBJ1-2; the table's D call of TRBD1 was not tested on the DNA. TRBV12-2 is an annotated pseudogene. This receptor was obtained from a man in his 60s with urothelial cancer. The sequencing used PBMCs, collected around atezolizumab (anti-PD-L1) treatment. As DNA, the CDR3 is TGTGCAAGTCGCTTAGAAACCCGGGGACAGGTGCACTATGGCTACACCTTC. This translates into CASRLETRGQVHYGYTF.